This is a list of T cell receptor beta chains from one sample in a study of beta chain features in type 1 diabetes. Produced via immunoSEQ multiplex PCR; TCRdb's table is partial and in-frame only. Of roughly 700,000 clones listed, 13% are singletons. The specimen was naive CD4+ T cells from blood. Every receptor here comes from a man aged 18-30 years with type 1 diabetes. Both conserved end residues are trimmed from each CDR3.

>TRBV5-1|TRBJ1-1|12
ASSSMGRESEAF
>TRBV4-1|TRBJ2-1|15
ASSQDGGGGSYNEQF
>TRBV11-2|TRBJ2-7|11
ASSLGQVAEQY
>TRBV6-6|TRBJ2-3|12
ASTYQGGPDTQY
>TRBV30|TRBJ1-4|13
AWTGPWDREEKLF
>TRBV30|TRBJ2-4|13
AWSGDSAAKNIQY
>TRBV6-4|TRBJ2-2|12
ASSEDRDTGELF
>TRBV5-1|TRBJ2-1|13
ASLPTSGVRNEQF
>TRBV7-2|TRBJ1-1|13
ASSPTPGLHTEAF
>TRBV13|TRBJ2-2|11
ASSLVWDGELF
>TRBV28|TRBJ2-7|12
ASSSPGHSYEQY
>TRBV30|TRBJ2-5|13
AWRTGSSGVETQY
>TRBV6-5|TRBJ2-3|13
ASSLGLASTDTQY
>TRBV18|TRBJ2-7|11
ASSPPVSYEQY
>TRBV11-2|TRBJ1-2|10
ASSLPNYGYT
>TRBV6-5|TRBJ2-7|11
ASTGQGTYEQY
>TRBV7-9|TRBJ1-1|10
ASSLFQGGAF
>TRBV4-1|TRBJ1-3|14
ASSLKPGSSGNTIY
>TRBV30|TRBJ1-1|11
AWTADVNTEAF
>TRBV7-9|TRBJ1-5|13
ASSPGPPSNQPQH
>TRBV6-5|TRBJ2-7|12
ASGRNGRHGEQY
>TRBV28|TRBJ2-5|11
ASRLGGLETQY
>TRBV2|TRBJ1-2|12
ASTRGGNTGGYT
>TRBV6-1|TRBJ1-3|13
ASRSAISSGNTIY
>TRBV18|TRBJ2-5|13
ASSPVLAGAETQY
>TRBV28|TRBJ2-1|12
ASLTSGENNEQF